One and the same sample provided the 11 T cell receptor beta chains below, sequenced in a study of graft-versus-host responses after intestinal transplantation. TCRdb keeps only in-frame clones here, not all; method: immunoSEQ multiplex PCR. In the table there are 100,000 to 120,000 clones, 93% of which are singletons. These receptors are not linked to any known antigen. This specimen was unstimulated CD8+ T cells sorted from spleen or lymph node cells, taken before intestinal transplant. The source of these receptors is a human donor who received an intestinal transplant.

This clone was picked up one time. The rearrangement uses TRBV27 and TRBJ2-7; D is uncertain. From germline, CDR1 is MNHEY and CDR2 SMNVEV (reference sequence). Trimming cost V 6 bases and J 3 bases, with 18 bases left between them. The CDR3 contains 15 residues. The CDR3 nucleotides read TGTGCCAGCAGGCCCGGATTCGGACGCCTCTACGAGCAGTACTTC. This sequence encodes CASRPGFGRLYEQYF.

V gene TRBV27 combines with J gene TRBJ2-2; D is undetermined. Germline V gives CDR1 MNHEY, CDR2 SMNVEV (reference sequence). CDR3 length equals 15 residues. Trimming removed 5 bases at V and 3 bases at J, with 13 bases between. The CDR3 spells CASSLLASYTGELFF. The CDR3 bases are TGTGCCAGCAGTCTCCTGGCTTCCTACACCGGGGAGCTGTTTTTT.

J is TRBJ1-3 and V is TRBV13; tentatively, D is TRBD1 (6 bases). V lost 5 bases and J 4 bases, leaving 18 bases between the germline ends. Germline CDR1 reads PRHDT; CDR2 reads FYEKMQ (reference sequence). CDR3 length: 16 amino acids. The CDR3 DNA reads as TGTGCCAGCAGCGCCCCGACAGGACGTTACGGAAACACCATATATTTT. Its translation: CASSAPTGRYGNTIYF.

The chain employs TRBV7-8 and TRBJ2-7; TRBD1 matches at 7 bases. Germline lookup yields CDR1 SGHVS and CDR2 FQNEAQ. The CDR3 contains 18 residues. Losses at the gene ends were 5 bases for V and 3 bases for J; bases not matched to a gene: 19. CDR3 sequence (DNA): TGTGCCAGCAGCCCTGGGGTCGGAACCGGGACAGCAAGCTACGAGCAGTACTTC. Protein sequence: CASSPGVGTGTASYEQYF.

This sequence joins TRBV30 and TRBJ2-7; D unclear. CDR1 is GTSNPN and CDR2 is SVGIG in the germline V gene (reference sequence). With 1 base removed from V and 2 bases from J, the gap between germline ends came to 12 bases. CDR3 size: 14 residues. In DNA form, the CDR3 reads TGTGCCTGGAGTGGATTTCTTTTGACCTACGAGCAGTACTTC. This encodes CAWSGFLLTYEQYF.

The chain recombines TRBV14 with TRBJ2-7; TRBD2 matches 11 bases. The CDR3 runs 14 residues. V lost 6 bases, J lost 7 bases, and 8 bases stayed unmatched. Germline V gene lookup returns CDR1 SGHDN and CDR2 FVKESK. CDR3 nucleotide sequence: TGTGCCAGCAGACCTACTAGCGGGAGAGGTGAGCAGTACTTC. This codes for CASRPTSGRGEQYF. The full variable domain, in which reference TRBV14 and TRBJ2-7 provide the parts outside the CDR3, is EAGVTQFPSHSVIEKGQTVTLRCDPISGHDNLYWYRRVMGKEIKFLLHFVKESKQDESGMPNNRFLAERTGGTYSTLKVQPAELEDSGVYFCASRPTSGRGEQYFGPGTRLTVT.

The chain couples TRBV5-8 to TRBJ1-2; D gene ambiguous. Germline lookup yields CDR1 SGHTS and CDR2 YDEGEE. CDR3 size: 14 residues. V was cut by 4 bases and J by 3 bases, with 13 bases left in between. CDR3 bases: TGTGCCAGCAGCCCTGGGAGCTCTTACTATGGCTACACCTTC. Its protein is CASSPGSSYYGYTF. Full variable domain (missing parts from reference TRBV5-8 and TRBJ1-2): EAGVTQSPTHLIKTRGQQATLRCSPISGHTSVYWYQQALGLGLQFLLWYDEGEERNRGNFPPRFSGRQFPNYSSELNVNALELEDSALYLCASSPGSSYYGYTFGSGTRLTVV.

About this clone: A read error may produce the germline difference seen at one junction end. V gene TRBV10-3 combines with J gene TRBJ1-1, with D tentatively TRBD1 (5 bases). The germline V gene has CDR1 ENHRY and CDR2 SYGVKD. The CDR3 length is 11 residues. The CDR3 sequence is CTISDNREAFF. For the CDR3, the DNA is TGTACCATCAGTGACAACAGGGAAGCTTTCTTT.

This chain joins TRBV6-1 and TRBJ2-1; either TRBD1 or TRBD2 may supply D (5 bases each). The CDR3 loop spans 15 amino acids. Germline assignment: CDR1 MNHNS and CDR2 SASEGT. V was shortened by 7 bases and J by 5 bases, with 18 bases between the two germline ends. CDR3 DNA sequence: TGTGCCAGCACTACGGGACGACTGGGGGACAATGAGCAGTTCTTC. It is translated as CASTTGRLGDNEQFF.

The chain joins TRBV9 to TRBJ2-3; 9 bases map to TRBD2. Per germline, CDR1 SGDLS and CDR2 YYNGEE. V lost 4 bases, J lost 5 bases, and 11 bases stayed unmatched. CDR3 length: 16 residues. The CDR3 protein is CASSPPRREGLDTQYF. CDR3 DNA: TGTGCCAGCAGCCCCCCCCGGCGGGAGGGCCTAGATACGCAGTATTTT.

The chain carries TRBV6-6 and TRBJ1-2; no firm D call. Germline assignment: CDR1 MNHNY and CDR2 SVGAGI (reference sequence). V lost 0 bases and J 2 bases, leaving 10 bases between the germline ends. The CDR3 sequence is 15 residues long. The CDR3 DNA reads TGTGCCAGCAGTTACTCGATGTCCGGAAACTATGGCTACACCTTC. Its protein product is CASSYSMSGNYGYTF.